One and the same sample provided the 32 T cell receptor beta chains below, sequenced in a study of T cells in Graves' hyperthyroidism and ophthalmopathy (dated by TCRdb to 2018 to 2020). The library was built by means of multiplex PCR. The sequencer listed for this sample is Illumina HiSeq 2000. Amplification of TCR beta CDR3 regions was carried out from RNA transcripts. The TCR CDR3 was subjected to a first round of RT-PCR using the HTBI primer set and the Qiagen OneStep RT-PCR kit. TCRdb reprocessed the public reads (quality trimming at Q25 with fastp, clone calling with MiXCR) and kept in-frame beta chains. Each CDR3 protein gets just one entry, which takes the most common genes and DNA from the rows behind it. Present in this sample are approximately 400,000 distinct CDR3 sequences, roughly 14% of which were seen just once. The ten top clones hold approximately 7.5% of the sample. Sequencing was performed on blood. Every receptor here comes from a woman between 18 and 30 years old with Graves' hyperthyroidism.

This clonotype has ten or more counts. CDR3 loop: CASSFAGGDTQYF. CDR3 DNA sequence: TGTGCCAGCAGTTTCGCGGGGGGGGATACGCAGTATTTT. This chain uses TRBV12-3 or TRBV12-4 with TRBJ2-3; 9 nucleotides line up with TRBD2. This CDR3 is built from 13 residues. The junction had 1 base not matched to a gene; V was cut back by 3 bases and J by 6 bases.

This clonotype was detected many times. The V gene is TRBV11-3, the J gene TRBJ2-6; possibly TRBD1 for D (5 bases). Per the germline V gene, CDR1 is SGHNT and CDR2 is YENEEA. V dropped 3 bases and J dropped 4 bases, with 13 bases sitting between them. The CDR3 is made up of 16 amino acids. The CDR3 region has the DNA TGTGCCAGCAGCTTTCGAACAGGCCCCGGGGCCAACGTCCTGACTTTC. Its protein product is CASSFRTGPGANVLTF.

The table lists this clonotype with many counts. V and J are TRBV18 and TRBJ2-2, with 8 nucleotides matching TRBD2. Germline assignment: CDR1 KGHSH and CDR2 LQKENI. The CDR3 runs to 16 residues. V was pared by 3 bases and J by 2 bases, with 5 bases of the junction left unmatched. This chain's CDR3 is CASSPQTSVNTGELFF. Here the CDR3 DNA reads TGTGCCAGCTCACCTCAGACTAGCGTAAACACCGGGGAGCTGTTTTTT.

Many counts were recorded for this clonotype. The CDR3 DNA is TGTGCCAGCAGACGGGACATAGCCTACGAGCAGTACTTC. It encodes CASRRDIAYEQYF. This chain connects TRBV6-1 to TRBJ2-7; D might be TRBD1 (6 bases). The V gene lost 6 bases and the J gene lost 2 bases, with 11 bases spanning the gap. CDR3 length equals 13 residues. Germline loops: CDR1 MNHNS, CDR2 SASEGT.

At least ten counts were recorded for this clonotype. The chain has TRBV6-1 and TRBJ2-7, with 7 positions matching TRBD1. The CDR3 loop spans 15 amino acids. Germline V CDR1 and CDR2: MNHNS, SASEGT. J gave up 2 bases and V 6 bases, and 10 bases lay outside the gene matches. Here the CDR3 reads CASSQRQGSAYEQYF. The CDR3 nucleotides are TGTGCCAGCAGCCAACGACAGGGATCGGCCTACGAGCAGTACTTC.

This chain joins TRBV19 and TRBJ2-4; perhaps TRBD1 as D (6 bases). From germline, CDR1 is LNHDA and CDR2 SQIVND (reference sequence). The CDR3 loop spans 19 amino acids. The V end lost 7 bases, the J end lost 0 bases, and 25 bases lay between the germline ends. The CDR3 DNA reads TGTGCCAGTAACGTGGGCCCACTTCAGGGGTCCCTAGCCAAAAACATTCAGTACTTC. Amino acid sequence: CASNVGPLQGSLAKNIQYF.

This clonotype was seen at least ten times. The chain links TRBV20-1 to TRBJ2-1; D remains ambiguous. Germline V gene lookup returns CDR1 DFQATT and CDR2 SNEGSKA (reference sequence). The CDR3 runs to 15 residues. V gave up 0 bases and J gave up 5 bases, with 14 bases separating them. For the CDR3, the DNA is TGCAGTGCTAGAGATTTTGCTCACCCTGACAATGAGCAGTTCTTC. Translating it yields CSARDFAHPDNEQFF.

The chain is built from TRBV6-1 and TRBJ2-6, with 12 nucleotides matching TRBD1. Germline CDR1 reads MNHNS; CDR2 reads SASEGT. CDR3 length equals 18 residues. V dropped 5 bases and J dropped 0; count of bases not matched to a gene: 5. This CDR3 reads CASSRDRGRGSGANVLTF. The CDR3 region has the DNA TGTGCCAGCAGTCGGGACAGGGGGCGCGGCTCTGGGGCCAACGTCCTGACTTTC.

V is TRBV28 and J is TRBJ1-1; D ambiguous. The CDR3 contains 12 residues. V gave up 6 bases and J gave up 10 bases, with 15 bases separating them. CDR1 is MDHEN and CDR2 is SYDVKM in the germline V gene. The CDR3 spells CASSIDGGLAFF. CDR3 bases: TGTGCCAGCAGCATAGACGGCGGCTTAGCTTTCTTT.

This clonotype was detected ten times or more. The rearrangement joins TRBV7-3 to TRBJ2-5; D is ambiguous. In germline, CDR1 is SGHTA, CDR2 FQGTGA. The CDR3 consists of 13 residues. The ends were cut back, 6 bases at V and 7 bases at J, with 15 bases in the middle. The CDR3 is CASSSNKGGTQYF. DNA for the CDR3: TGTGCCAGCAGTTCTAACAAGGGTGGGACCCAGTACTTC.

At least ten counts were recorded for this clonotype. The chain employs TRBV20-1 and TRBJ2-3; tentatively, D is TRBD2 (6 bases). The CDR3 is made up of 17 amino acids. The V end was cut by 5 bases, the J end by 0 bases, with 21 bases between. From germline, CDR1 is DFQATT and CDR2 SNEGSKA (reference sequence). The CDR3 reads CSASRIPGLPSTDTQYF. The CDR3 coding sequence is TGCAGTGCTTCGCGAATTCCGGGACTCCCTAGCACAGATACGCAGTATTTT.

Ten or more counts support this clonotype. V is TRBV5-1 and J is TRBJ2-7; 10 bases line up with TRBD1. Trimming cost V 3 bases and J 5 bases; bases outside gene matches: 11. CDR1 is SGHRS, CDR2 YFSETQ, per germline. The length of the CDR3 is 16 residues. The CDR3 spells CASSSDRDRGIHEQYF. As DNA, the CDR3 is TGCGCCAGCAGCTCAGACCGGGACAGGGGAATCCACGAGCAGTACTTC.

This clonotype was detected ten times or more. The CDR3 DNA is TGTGCCAGCAGCTTACGCGACCCTGCTTCCCAGTACTTC. This codes for CASSLRDPASQYF. This chain links TRBV7-9 with TRBJ2-5; the D is unclear. The CDR3 totals 13 residues. Between the trimmed V and J ends, which lost 2 bases and 9 bases, there was a span of 13 bases. The germline CDR1 and CDR2 sequences are SEHNR and FQNEAQ (reference sequence).

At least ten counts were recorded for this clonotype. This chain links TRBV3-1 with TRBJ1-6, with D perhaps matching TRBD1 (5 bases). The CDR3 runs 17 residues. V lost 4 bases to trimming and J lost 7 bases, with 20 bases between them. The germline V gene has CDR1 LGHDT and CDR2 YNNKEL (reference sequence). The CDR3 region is CASSPTHGGGKNSPLHF. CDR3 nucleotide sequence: TGTGCCAGCAGCCCGACCCACGGTGGGGGTAAAAATTCACCCCTCCACTTT.

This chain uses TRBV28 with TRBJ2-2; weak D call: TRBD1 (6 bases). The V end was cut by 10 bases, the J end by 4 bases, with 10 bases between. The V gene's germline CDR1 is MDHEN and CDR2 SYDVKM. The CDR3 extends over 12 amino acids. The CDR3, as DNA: TGTGCCACCACAGGGCCCACCGGGGAGCTGTTTTTT. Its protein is CATTGPTGELFF.

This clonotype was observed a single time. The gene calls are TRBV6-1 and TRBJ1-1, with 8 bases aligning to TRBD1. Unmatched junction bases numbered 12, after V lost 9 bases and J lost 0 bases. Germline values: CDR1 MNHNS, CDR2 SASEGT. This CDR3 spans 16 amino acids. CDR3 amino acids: CASRQGSRRMNTEAFF. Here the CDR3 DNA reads TGTGCCAGTCGACAGGGGAGTAGGAGGATGAACACTGAAGCTTTCTTT.

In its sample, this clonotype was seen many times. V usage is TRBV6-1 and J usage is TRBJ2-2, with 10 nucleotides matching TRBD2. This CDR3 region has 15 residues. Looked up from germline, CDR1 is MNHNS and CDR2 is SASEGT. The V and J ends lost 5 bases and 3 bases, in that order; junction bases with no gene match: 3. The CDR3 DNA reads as TGTGCCAGCAGTTCGAGCGGGGGGGACACCGGGGAGCTGTTTTTT. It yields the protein CASSSSGGDTGELFF.

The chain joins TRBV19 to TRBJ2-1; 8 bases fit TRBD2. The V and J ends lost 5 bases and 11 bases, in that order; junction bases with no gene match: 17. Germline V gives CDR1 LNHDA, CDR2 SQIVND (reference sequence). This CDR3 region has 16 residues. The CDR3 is CASSPLRWERGSKQFF. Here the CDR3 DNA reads TGTGCCAGTAGTCCTCTCCGGTGGGAGCGGGGGTCAAAGCAGTTCTTC. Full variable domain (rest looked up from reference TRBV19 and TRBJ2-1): DGGITQSPKYLFRKEGQNVTLSCEQNLNHDAMYWYRQDPGQGLRLIYYSQIVNDFQKGDIAEGYSVSREKKESFPLTVTSAQKNPTAFYLCASSPLRWERGSKQFFGPGTRLTVL.

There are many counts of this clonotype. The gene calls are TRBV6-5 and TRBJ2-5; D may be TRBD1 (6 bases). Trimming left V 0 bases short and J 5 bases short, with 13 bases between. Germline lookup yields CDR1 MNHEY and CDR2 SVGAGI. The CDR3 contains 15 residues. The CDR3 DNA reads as TGTGCCAGCAGTTACTCGGACGTGAGGGGGGAGACCCAGTACTTC. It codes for CASSYSDVRGETQYF.

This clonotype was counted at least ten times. The CDR3 is CASSLLSRSSYEQYF. CDR3 nucleotide sequence: TGTGCCAGCAGCTTGTTGAGCCGGAGCTCCTACGAGCAGTACTTC. The chain combines TRBV5-6 with TRBJ2-7; no clear D. Germline loops: CDR1 SGHDT, CDR2 YYEEEE. V was clipped by 1 base and J by 0 bases, with 11 bases between them. The CDR3 is 15 residues long.

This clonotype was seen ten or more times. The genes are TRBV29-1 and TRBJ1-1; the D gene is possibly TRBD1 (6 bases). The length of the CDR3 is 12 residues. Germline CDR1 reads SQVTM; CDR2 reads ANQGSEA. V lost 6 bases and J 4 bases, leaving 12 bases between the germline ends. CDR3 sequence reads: CSVTNRATEAFF. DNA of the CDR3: TGCAGCGTCACTAACAGGGCCACTGAAGCTTTCTTT.

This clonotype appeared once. In DNA form, the CDR3 reads TGTGCTAGCGCACAGGGGATCGGGTACGAGCAGTACTTC. Protein product: CASAQGIGYEQYF. The chain couples TRBV7-7 to TRBJ2-7; 7 positions agree with TRBD1. The CDR3 consists of 13 residues. CDR1 SSHAT and CDR2 FNYEAQ come from the germline V gene (reference sequence).

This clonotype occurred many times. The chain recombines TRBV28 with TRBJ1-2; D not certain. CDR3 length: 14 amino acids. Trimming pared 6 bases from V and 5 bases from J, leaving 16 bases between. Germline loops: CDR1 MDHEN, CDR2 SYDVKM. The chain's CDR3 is CASSLRPTPYGYTF. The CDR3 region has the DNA TGTGCCAGCAGCCTTCGGCCGACCCCATATGGCTACACCTTC.

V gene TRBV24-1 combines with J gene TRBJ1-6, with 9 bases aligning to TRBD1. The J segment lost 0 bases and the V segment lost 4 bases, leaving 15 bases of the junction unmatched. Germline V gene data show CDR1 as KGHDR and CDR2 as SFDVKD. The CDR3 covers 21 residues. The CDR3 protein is CATSEWDRAPIHFSYNSPLHF. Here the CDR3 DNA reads TGTGCCACCAGTGAGTGGGACAGGGCGCCAATCCACTTCTCCTATAATTCACCCCTCCACTTT.

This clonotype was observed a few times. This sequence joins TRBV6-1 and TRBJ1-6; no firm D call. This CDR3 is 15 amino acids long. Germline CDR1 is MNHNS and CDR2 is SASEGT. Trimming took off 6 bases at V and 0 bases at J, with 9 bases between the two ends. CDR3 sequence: CASSHLSSYNSPLHF. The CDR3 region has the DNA TGTGCCAGCAGCCACCTGAGCTCCTATAATTCACCCCTCCACTTT.

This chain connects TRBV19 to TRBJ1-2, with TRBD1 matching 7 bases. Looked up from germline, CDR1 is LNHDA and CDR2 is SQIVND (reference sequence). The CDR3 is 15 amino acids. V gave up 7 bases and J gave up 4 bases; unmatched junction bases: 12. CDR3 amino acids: CASINRDRDFYGYTF. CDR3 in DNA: TGTGCCAGTATCAACCGGGACAGAGATTTCTATGGCTACACCTTC.

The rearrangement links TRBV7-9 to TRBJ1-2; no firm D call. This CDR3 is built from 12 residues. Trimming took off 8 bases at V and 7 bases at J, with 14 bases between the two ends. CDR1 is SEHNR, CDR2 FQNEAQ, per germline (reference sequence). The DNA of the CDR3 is TGTGCCAGCTCCGAACCAGGTGGTGGCTACACCTTC. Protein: CASSEPGGGYTF.

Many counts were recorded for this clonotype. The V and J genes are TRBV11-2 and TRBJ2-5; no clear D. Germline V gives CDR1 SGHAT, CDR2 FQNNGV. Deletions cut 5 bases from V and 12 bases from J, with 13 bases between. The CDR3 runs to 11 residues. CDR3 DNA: TGTGCCAGCAGCCTTCTGGCAGTCGAGTACTTC. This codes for CASSLLAVEYF.

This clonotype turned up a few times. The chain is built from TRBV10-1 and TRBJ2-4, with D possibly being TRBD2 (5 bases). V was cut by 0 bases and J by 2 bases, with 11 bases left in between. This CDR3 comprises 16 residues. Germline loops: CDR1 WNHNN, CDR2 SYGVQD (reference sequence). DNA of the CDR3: TGCGCCAGCAGTGAGTCCCGGTCGGGGTCCAAAAACATTCAGTACTTC. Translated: CASSESRSGSKNIQYF.

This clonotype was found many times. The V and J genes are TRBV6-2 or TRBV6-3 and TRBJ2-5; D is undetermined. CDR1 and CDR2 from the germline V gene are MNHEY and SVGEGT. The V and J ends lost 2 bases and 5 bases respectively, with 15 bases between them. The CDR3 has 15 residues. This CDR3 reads CASSYMIDSKETQYF. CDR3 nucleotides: TGTGCCAGCAGTTACATGATAGATAGCAAGGAGACCCAGTACTTC.

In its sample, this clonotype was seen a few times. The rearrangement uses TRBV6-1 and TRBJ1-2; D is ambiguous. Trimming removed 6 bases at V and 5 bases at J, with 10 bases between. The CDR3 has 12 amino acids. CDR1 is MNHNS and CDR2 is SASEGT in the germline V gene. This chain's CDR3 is CASRDTEYGYTF. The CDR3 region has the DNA TGTGCCAGCAGAGATACAGAGTATGGCTACACCTTC.

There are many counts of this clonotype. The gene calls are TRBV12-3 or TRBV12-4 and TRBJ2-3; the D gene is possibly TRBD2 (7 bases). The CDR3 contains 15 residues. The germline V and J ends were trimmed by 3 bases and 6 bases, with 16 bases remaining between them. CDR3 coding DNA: TGTGCCAGCAGTTTCTTCGGAGGGGGGGGGGATACGCAGTATTTT. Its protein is CASSFFGGGGDTQYF.